A few counts support the clone carrying this TCR beta chain. The antigen is unknown. The read comes to an end 3 residues before the CDR3 does, leaving the germline J gene to fill in the end. These data belong to a study of T cell clonality in common variable immunodeficiency. Study conclusions and caveats: Common variable immunodeficiency TCR beta sequences reportedly had fewer deletions and N-nucleotide insertions.

Sequenced by immunoSEQ multiplex PCR; TCRdb stores in-frame clones only, minus some. The sample has around 42,000 clones, none seen only once; the top ten hold 2.8%. Germline loops: CDR1 SGHVS, CDR2 FQNEAQ. V was pared by 5 bases and J by 6 bases, with 12 bases of the junction left unmatched. The CDR3 has 15 residues. Material for sequencing was peripheral blood mononuclear cells. The TCR sequence derives from a person aged 18 to 70 in good health. The chain recombines TRBV7-8 with TRBJ2-5; TRBD2 matches at 7 bases. The part of the CDR3 DNA that was read is TGTGCCAGCAGCCCAATGGGACTAACCCGGAAGACC. Encoded protein: CASSPMGLTRKT. The full CDR3 protein is CASSPMGLTRKTQYF. Full variable domain (outside the CDR3, taken from reference TRBV7-8 and TRBJ2-5): GAGVSQSPRYKVAKRGQDVALRCDPISGHVSLFWYQQALGQGPEFLTYFQNEAQLDKSGLPSDRFFAERPEGSVSTLKIQRTQQEDSAVYLCASSPMGLTRKTQYFGPGTRLLVL.